The present T cell receptor beta chain was sequenced within a study of metastatic and nonmetastatic thyroid tumors. Study overall: Repertoire data that came from the blood and tumor or nodule tissue of malignant and benign thyroid patients were compared.

This clone was observed at least ten times. No treatment had been given to any patient before thyroid surgery. Trimming cost V 4 bases and J 5 bases; bases outside gene matches: 0. The CDR3 runs 12 residues. Germline-derived CDR1 and CDR2 are SGHTA and FQGNSA. From the PCR reads, TCRdb re-called clones with MiXCR. The sample gives some 90,000 clones, roughly 8.6% of which show up once; 8.8% is in the top ten. The material sequenced was blood. This sequence joins TRBV7-2 and TRBJ2-5; 8 bases are shared with TRBD1. The sequence was obtained from a female donor with papillary thyroid cancer or a benign thyroid nodule (not recorded which). Some clones in this sample may be carry-over from other donors' samples. The CDR3 is CASSSGGETQYF. The CDR3 DNA sequence: TGTGCCAGCAGCTCAGGGGGCGAGACCCAGTACTTC.